Shown below are 22 T cell receptor beta chains from a single sample sequenced in a study of read filtering for tumor transcriptome and immune sequencing. This library used approximately 0.4 ug RNA and molecular barcoded adaptors spanning alpha/delta and beta/gamma chains. One entry per CDR3 protein, called by TCRdb with MiXCR from the reads. The sample lists about 61,000 distinct CDR3 sequences, roughly 19% occurring once. Material: a population of CD138-negative cells sorted from bone marrow. The source is a donor at least 40 years old with multiple myeloma.

Comments on this clonotype: Given a far larger clone just one base away, this is likely a sequencing read error. The J gene is TRBJ1-4, the V gene TRBV25-1; D gene uncertain. CDR3 length equals 11 residues. Germline V CDR1 and CDR2: MGHDK, SYGVNS. The CDR3 nucleotides read TGTGCCAGCAGTGGTGGGGATACGCGGTATTTT. Translation gives CASSGGDTRYF.

Many counts were recorded for this clonotype. The chain joins TRBV2 to TRBJ2-5; D is unclear. Per germline, CDR1 SNHLY and CDR2 FYNNEI. Trimming cost V 5 bases and J 2 bases, with 3 bases left between them. The CDR3 is made up of 11 amino acids. CDR3 DNA sequence: TGTGCCAGCAGTATACAAGAGACCCAGTACTTC. Protein sequence: CASSIQETQYF. Full variable domain (remainder filled in from reference TRBV2 and TRBJ2-5): EPEVTQTPSHQVTQMGQEVILRCVPISNHLYFYWYRQILGQKVEFLVSFYNNEISEKSEIFDDQFSVERPDGSNFTLKIRSTKLEDSAMYFCASSIQETQYFGPGTRLLVL.

The chain combines TRBV5-1 with TRBJ1-5; 10 nucleotides align to TRBD1. Germline V gene data show CDR1 as SGHRS and CDR2 as YFSETQ. J was trimmed by 4 bases and V by 3 bases; bases with no gene match: 4. This CDR3 has 15 residues. CDR3 amino acids: CASSSGTGVNQPQHF. The CDR3 DNA reads as TGCGCCAGCAGCTCCGGGACAGGGGTTAATCAGCCCCAGCATTTT.

Remarks on this clonotype: It may be a read error: a sequence one base away is much more abundant. No conserved phenylalanine or tryptophan ends this CDR3, so it is likely a read error. The CDR3: CSAPYSLQETQYY. CDR3 nucleotide sequence: TGCAGTGCTCCTTACTCTTTACAAGAGACCCAGTACTAC. This rearrangement joins TRBV20-1 to TRBJ2-5; D is unclear. Germline V gene lookup returns CDR1 DFQATT and CDR2 SNEGSKA (reference sequence). Between the trimmed V and J ends, which lost 5 bases and 2 bases, there was a span of 12 bases. The CDR3 has 13 amino acids.

This clonotype was counted ten times or more. The chain carries TRBV5-1 and TRBJ2-1, with D unresolved. Germline CDR1 is SGHRS and CDR2 is YFSETQ. The CDR3 is 12 amino acids. The germline V and J ends were trimmed by 4 bases and 7 bases, with 9 bases remaining between them. CDR3 sequence (DNA): TGCGCCAGCAGCCGCCAACGGAATGAGCAGTTCTTC. Translated: CASSRQRNEQFF.

This clonotype was counted at least ten times. One end of the junction varies from germline; a read error may be responsible. V gene TRBV7-7 combines with J gene TRBJ2-1; TRBD2 agrees at 8 bases. Germline V gene data show CDR1 as SSHAT and CDR2 as FNYEAQ (reference sequence). This CDR3 comprises 15 residues. For the CDR3, the DNA is TGTGCTAGCAGCTTAGAAGCGGGAGCGTTCAATGAGCAGTTCTTC. It specifies CASSLEAGAFNEQFF.

Comment on this clonotype: A clone one base away is much larger, so this may be a read error. The chain recombines TRBV7-2 with TRBJ2-5, with TRBD1 matching 7 bases. The length of the CDR3 is 15 residues. The germline CDR1 and CDR2 sequences are SGHTA and FQGNSA. The CDR3: CASSYQGGGQETHYF. The CDR3 nucleotides are TGTGCCAGCAGCTATCAAGGGGGCGGGCAAGAGACCCATTACTTC. The full variable domain, completed using reference TRBV7-2 and TRBJ2-5, is GAGVSQSPSNKVTEKGKDVELRCDPISGHTALYWYRQSLGQGLEFLIYFQGNSAPDKSGLPSDRFSAERTGGSVSTLTIQRTQQEDSAVYLCASSYQGGGQETHYFGPGTRLLVL.

The table lists this clonotype with many counts. The rearrangement uses TRBV20-1 and TRBJ2-5, with 8 bases fitting TRBD1. CDR3 length: 14 residues. The germline CDR1 and CDR2 sequences are DFQATT and SNEGSKA (reference sequence). V was clipped by 0 bases and J by 4 bases; unmatched bases: 4. In DNA form, the CDR3 reads TGCAGTGCTAGAGAAAGGACAGGGCGAGAGACCCAGTACTTC. Protein product: CSARERTGRETQYF.

On this clonotype: A much larger clone is a single base away; this may be a read error. The rearrangement uses TRBV6-5 and TRBJ2-3, with 9 bases identical to TRBD2. This CDR3 has 14 residues. The V and J ends lost 6 bases and 7 bases, in that order; junction bases with no gene match: 8. From germline, CDR1 is MNHEY and CDR2 SVGAGI. The CDR3 DNA reads as TGTGCCAGCAGCTCGACTAGCGGATCAAATACGCAGTATTTT. This encodes CASSSTSGSNTQYF.

This clonotype occurred many times. The chain uses TRBV28 and TRBJ2-6, with TRBD2 as a possible D gene (5 bases). The CDR3 runs 16 residues. The V gene lost 2 bases and the J gene lost 0 bases, with 8 bases spanning the gap. Germline loops: CDR1 MDHEN, CDR2 SYDVKM. This CDR3 reads CASSLVEGSGANVLTF. CDR3 coding DNA: TGTGCCAGCAGTTTAGTAGAGGGCTCTGGGGCCAACGTCCTGACTTTC.

This clonotype was detected many times. This chain links TRBV4-1 with TRBJ2-7; TRBD2 matches 9 bases. CDR1 is MGHRA, CDR2 YSYEKL, per germline. The CDR3 consists of 17 residues. V was pared by 4 bases and J by 3 bases, with 13 bases of the junction left unmatched. CDR3 in amino acids: CASSLRLELAGNYEQYF. The CDR3, as DNA: TGCGCCAGCAGCCTTAGACTAGAGCTAGCGGGAAACTACGAGCAGTACTTC.

This clonotype occurred many times. The genes are TRBV20-1 and TRBJ2-5, with a possible D match to TRBD2 (5 bases). V lost 0 bases and J 4 bases, leaving 12 bases between the germline ends. The CDR3 loop spans 14 amino acids. Looked up from germline, CDR1 is DFQATT and CDR2 is SNEGSKA (reference sequence). CDR3 sequence: CSARDSGRGETQYF. The CDR3 DNA reads TGCAGTGCTAGAGATTCGGGTCGGGGAGAGACCCAGTACTTC.

Only a few counts were recorded for this clonotype. V gene TRBV7-3 combines with J gene TRBJ2-1; possibly TRBD2 for D (6 bases). The germline gives CDR1 SGHTA, CDR2 FQGTGA. V was clipped by 3 bases and J by 10 bases, with 22 bases between them. This CDR3 has 16 residues. CDR3 in amino acids: CASSFGTSTIPKEQFF. Here the CDR3 DNA reads TGTGCCAGCAGCTTCGGGACTTCTACGATCCCAAAAGAGCAGTTCTTC.

This clonotype appeared many times. The V gene is TRBV7-3, the J gene TRBJ2-1, with D unresolved. Germline CDR1 and CDR2: SGHTA and FQGTGA. CDR3 length: 13 residues. V was shortened by 4 bases and J by 9 bases, with 13 bases between the two germline ends. The chain's CDR3 is CASSSLPLTEQFF. DNA for the CDR3: TGTGCCAGCAGCTCCCTACCCCTAACTGAGCAGTTCTTC.

About this clonotype itself: This may come from a read error, since a much larger clone is one base off. The chain carries TRBV12-3 or TRBV12-4 and TRBJ1-4; perhaps TRBD1 as D (5 bases). The CDR3 sequence is 15 residues long. CDR3 coding DNA: TGTGCCAGCGGTTTAGGCAGAGGGGCTAATGAAAAACTGTTTTTT. Translation: CASGLGRGANEKLFF.

This clonotype came up many times. The chain recombines TRBV19 with TRBJ1-1, with D uncertain. CDR3 length: 12 residues. The V and J ends lost 9 bases and 9 bases respectively, with 17 bases between them. Per germline, CDR1 LNHDA and CDR2 SQIVND (reference sequence). As DNA, the CDR3 is TGTGCCAGGCCCATGGATAACTGTAAAGCTTTCTTT. Translating it yields CARPMDNCKAFF.

This clonotype has a count of ten or more. The chain employs TRBV20-1 and TRBJ2-3, with TRBD1 identical over 10 bases. The CDR3 runs to 13 residues. The junction had 5 bases not matched to a gene; V was cut back by 8 bases and J by 3 bases. The germline V gene has CDR1 DFQATT and CDR2 SNEGSKA (reference sequence). The DNA for the CDR3 is TGCAGTTTACGACAGGGGGCTACAGATACGCAGTATTTT. It is translated as CSLRQGATDTQYF.

Comments on this clonotype: A much larger clone sits a single nucleotide away, making a read error possible. Since the CDR3 does not end with the conserved phenylalanine or tryptophan, this likely comes from a read error. The rearrangement joins TRBV5-5 to TRBJ2-3; 9 bases agree with TRBD1. V trimming: 5 bases; J trimming: 3 bases; junction bases outside the gene matches: 7. The CDR3 is made up of 15 amino acids. Germline values: CDR1 SGHKS, CDR2 YYEKEE (reference sequence). The CDR3 is CASSWWGQGTDTQYL. CDR3 nucleotide sequence: TGTGCCAGCAGTTGGTGGGGACAGGGAACAGATACGCAGTATTTA.

This clonotype appeared many times. The genes are TRBV29-1 and TRBJ1-1, with a possible D match to TRBD1 (5 bases). The CDR3 runs to 13 residues. The ends were cut back, 0 bases at V and 6 bases at J, with 11 bases in the middle. Germline values: CDR1 SQVTM, CDR2 ANQGSEA. CDR3: CSVEERGAAEAFF. The CDR3 nucleotides are TGCAGCGTTGAAGAGAGAGGGGCCGCTGAAGCTTTCTTT.

This clonotype appeared a few times. The rearrangement uses TRBV20-1 and TRBJ2-5; D is uncertain. Trimming took off 6 bases at V and 3 bases at J, with 17 bases between the two ends. Germline CDR1 and CDR2: DFQATT and SNEGSKA (reference sequence). There are 14 residues in the CDR3. This CDR3 is CSAEGRPEEETQYF. DNA for the CDR3: TGCAGTGCCGAAGGTCGGCCTGAGGAAGAGACCCAGTACTTC.

As to this clonotype: It differs at one base from a far larger clone, so likely a read error. The J gene is TRBJ2-1, the V gene TRBV20-1; D might be TRBD1 (6 bases). The CDR3 has 12 amino acids. The germline gives CDR1 DFQATT, CDR2 SNEGSKA (reference sequence). The CDR3 reads CSAQDSADEQCF. The CDR3 region has the DNA TGCAGTGCTCAGGACAGTGCCGACGAGCAGTGCTTC.

This clonotype appeared many times. This chain joins TRBV20-1 and TRBJ1-6, with D maybe TRBD1 (5 bases). V was shortened by 6 bases and J by 5 bases, with 26 bases between the two germline ends. CDR1 is DFQATT and CDR2 is SNEGSKA in the germline V gene (reference sequence). CDR3 length: 18 amino acids. CDR3 in amino acids: CSASRDAISKVDNSPLHF. CDR3 nucleotide sequence: TGCAGTGCAAGCAGGGACGCCATCTCCAAGGTGGATAATTCACCCCTCCACTTT.